A selection of T cell receptor beta chains follows, all from one sample in a study of blood T cell repertoires in COVID-19. Clones were read by immunoSEQ multiplex PCR, and TCRdb kept only the in-frame ones, dropping some. The table has around 250,000 clones, around 84% seen once; the top ten hold approximately 6.6%. Source material: PBMCs or T cells enriched from blood (not recorded which). The receptors shown here come from a woman aged 45-59 years who had been exposed to COVID-19. CDR3s include the opening cysteine and the closing phenylalanine or tryptophan. D genes are given only for firm matches. Clone sizes are given selectively: once, few, many, or a class where the clone is expanded.

CDR3 length: 15; D gene: .; V gene: TRBV15; clone size: .; J gene: TRBJ1-4; CDR3 protein: CATSRVSGWTEKLFF; CDR3 DNA: TGTGCCACCAGCAGAGTTAGCGGTTGGACTGAAAAACTGTTTTTT
CDR3 length: 14; D gene: TRBD1; V gene: TRBV19; clone size: .; J gene: TRBJ1-2; CDR3 protein: CASSAAGTGYGYTF; CDR3 DNA: TGTGCCAGTAGTGCCGCCGGGACAGGGTATGGCTACACCTTC
CDR3 length: 13; D gene: .; V gene: TRBV7-9; clone size: few; J gene: TRBJ1-2; CDR3 protein: CASSLSGAAGYTF; CDR3 DNA: TGTGCCAGCAGCTTATCAGGGGCGGCGGGCTACACCTTC
CDR3 length: 11; D gene: .; V gene: TRBV19; clone size: .; J gene: TRBJ1-1; CDR3 protein: CASKGDTEAFF; CDR3 DNA: TGTGCCAGTAAGGGAGACACTGAAGCTTTCTTT
CDR3 length: 13; D gene: .; V gene: TRBV10-3; clone size: .; J gene: TRBJ1-1; CDR3 protein: CAISEYGNTEAFF; CDR3 DNA: TGTGCCATCAGTGAATACGGGAACACTGAAGCTTTCTTT
CDR3 length: 13; D gene: .; V gene: TRBV30; clone size: .; J gene: TRBJ2-5; CDR3 protein: CAWSVQQRETQYF; CDR3 DNA: TGTGCCTGGAGTGTACAACAGAGAGAGACCCAGTACTTC
CDR3 length: 13; D gene: .; V gene: TRBV7-7; clone size: few; J gene: TRBJ2-7; CDR3 protein: CASSLGEGYEQYF; CDR3 DNA: TGTGCCAGCAGCTTGGGAGAGGGCTACGAGCAGTACTTC
CDR3 length: 17; D gene: TRBD1; V gene: TRBV3-1/TRBV3-2; clone size: .; J gene: TRBJ1-2; CDR3 protein: CASSQFRMGQGGYGYTF; CDR3 DNA: TGTGCCAGCAGCCAATTTCGAATGGGACAGGGTGGATATGGCTACACCTTC
CDR3 length: 14; D gene: TRBD1; V gene: TRBV28; clone size: .; J gene: TRBJ1-3; CDR3 protein: CASGQGTPGNTIYF; CDR3 DNA: TGTGCCAGCGGACAGGGCACCCCGGGAAACACCATATATTTT
CDR3 length: 14; D gene: TRBD2; V gene: TRBV28; clone size: .; J gene: TRBJ2-7; CDR3 protein: CASSLEAGGRQQYF; CDR3 DNA: TGTGCCAGCAGTTTAGAAGCGGGGGGCCGACAGCAGTACTTC
CDR3 length: 15; D gene: .; V gene: TRBV4-1; clone size: .; J gene: TRBJ2-3; CDR3 protein: CASSPVPRFWDTQYF; CDR3 DNA: TGCGCCAGCAGCCCGGTTCCCCGCTTCTGGGATACGCAGTATTTT
CDR3 length: 15; D gene: TRBD2; V gene: TRBV11-2; clone size: .; J gene: TRBJ2-2; CDR3 protein: CASRPSSGGARELFF; CDR3 DNA: TGTGCCAGCAGACCCTCTAGCGGGGGGGCCCGGGAGCTGTTTTTT
CDR3 length: 14; D gene: TRBD2; V gene: TRBV5-1; clone size: .; J gene: TRBJ2-3; CDR3 protein: CASSWGGPTDTQYF; CDR3 DNA: TGCGCCAGCAGCTGGGGAGGGCCCACAGATACGCAGTATTTT
CDR3 length: 15; D gene: TRBD2; V gene: TRBV28; clone size: .; J gene: TRBJ2-1; CDR3 protein: CASSSGGGRYNEQFF; CDR3 DNA: TGTGCCAGCAGTTCCGGCGGGGGGCGTTACAATGAGCAGTTCTTC
CDR3 length: 13; D gene: TRBD1; V gene: TRBV19; clone size: .; J gene: TRBJ1-1; CDR3 protein: CASSLQGDTEAFF; CDR3 DNA: TGTGCCAGTAGTCTCCAGGGGGACACTGAAGCTTTCTTT
CDR3 length: 18; D gene: .; V gene: TRBV5-1; clone size: .; J gene: TRBJ1-1; CDR3 protein: CASSPHRDWGFMNTEAFF; CDR3 DNA: TGCGCCAGCAGCCCTCACCGGGACTGGGGATTCATGAACACTGAAGCTTTCTTT
CDR3 length: 14; D gene: .; V gene: TRBV7-9; clone size: .; J gene: TRBJ1-4; CDR3 protein: CASSLRGAGEKLFF; CDR3 DNA: TGTGCCAGCAGCTTACGGGGGGCTGGGGAAAAACTGTTTTTT
CDR3 length: 14; D gene: TRBD1; V gene: TRBV19; clone size: .; J gene: TRBJ1-5; CDR3 protein: CASRGQGFKQPQHF; CDR3 DNA: TGTGCCAGTAGGGGACAGGGATTTAAACAGCCCCAGCATTTT
CDR3 length: 17; D gene: TRBD1; V gene: TRBV5-1; clone size: .; J gene: TRBJ1-2; CDR3 protein: CASSLALGGTGVYGYTF; CDR3 DNA: TGCGCCAGCAGCTTGGCCCTGGGTGGGACAGGGGTCTATGGCTACACCTTC
CDR3 length: 13; D gene: .; V gene: TRBV30; clone size: .; J gene: TRBJ1-6; CDR3 protein: CALTAGVGSPLHF; CDR3 DNA: TGTGCCTTGACAGCGGGGGTTGGTTCACCCCTCCACTTT
CDR3 length: 15; D gene: .; V gene: TRBV5-1; clone size: .; J gene: TRBJ1-1; CDR3 protein: CASSLAPDSGTEAFF; CDR3 DNA: TGCGCCAGCAGCTTGGCCCCCGACTCGGGGACTGAAGCTTTCTTT
CDR3 length: 15; D gene: .; V gene: TRBV5-5; clone size: .; J gene: TRBJ2-7; CDR3 protein: CASSLGRASSYEQYF; CDR3 DNA: TGTGCCAGCAGCTTGGGGCGGGCTAGCTCCTACGAGCAGTACTTC
CDR3 length: 14; D gene: .; V gene: TRBV24-1; clone size: .; J gene: TRBJ2-2; CDR3 protein: CATSDSLHTGELFF; CDR3 DNA: TGTGCCACCAGTGATTCTCTACACACCGGGGAGCTGTTTTTT
CDR3 length: 15; D gene: TRBD1; V gene: TRBV5-4; clone size: .; J gene: TRBJ1-2; CDR3 protein: CASSLEGRGRGGYTF; CDR3 DNA: TGTGCCAGCAGCTTGGAAGGCAGGGGGCGCGGAGGCTACACCTTC
CDR3 length: 13; D gene: TRBD1; V gene: TRBV28; clone size: .; J gene: TRBJ1-1; CDR3 protein: CASSLGQGGEAFF; CDR3 DNA: TGTGCCAGCAGTTTAGGCCAGGGGGGTGAAGCTTTCTTT
CDR3 length: 12; D gene: .; V gene: TRBV15; clone size: .; J gene: TRBJ2-1; CDR3 protein: CATSRVGDEQFF; CDR3 DNA: TGTGCCACCAGCAGAGTTGGAGATGAGCAGTTCTTC
CDR3 length: 14; D gene: .; V gene: TRBV24-1; clone size: .; J gene: TRBJ2-2; CDR3 protein: CATSDLQETGELFF; CDR3 DNA: TGTGCCACCAGTGATTTACAGGAGACCGGGGAGCTGTTTTTT
CDR3 length: 15; D gene: TRBD2; V gene: TRBV6-4; clone size: .; J gene: TRBJ2-3; CDR3 protein: CASSSLAGGTDTQYF; CDR3 DNA: TGTGCCAGCAGTTCCCTTGCGGGGGGCACAGATACGCAGTATTTT